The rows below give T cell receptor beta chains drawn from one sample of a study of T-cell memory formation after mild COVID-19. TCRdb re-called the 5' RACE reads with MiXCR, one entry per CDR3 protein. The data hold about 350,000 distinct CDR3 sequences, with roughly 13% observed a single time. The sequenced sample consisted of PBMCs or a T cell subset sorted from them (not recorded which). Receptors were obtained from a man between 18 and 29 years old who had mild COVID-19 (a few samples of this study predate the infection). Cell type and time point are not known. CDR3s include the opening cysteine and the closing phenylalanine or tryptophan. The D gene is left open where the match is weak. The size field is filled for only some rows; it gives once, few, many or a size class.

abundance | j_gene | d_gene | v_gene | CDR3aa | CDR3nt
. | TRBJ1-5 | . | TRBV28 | CASSPVGEYQPQHF | TGTGCCAGCAGTCCCGTCGGGGAGTACCAGCCCCAGCATTTT
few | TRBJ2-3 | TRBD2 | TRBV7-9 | CAATSGGSTDTQYF | TGTGCCGCGACTAGCGGGGGAAGCACAGATACGCAGTATTTT
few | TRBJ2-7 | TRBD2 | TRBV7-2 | CASSLGSGDSYEQYF | TGTGCCAGCAGCTTGGGAAGCGGGGACTCCTACGAGCAGTACTTC
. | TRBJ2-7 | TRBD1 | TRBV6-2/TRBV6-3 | CASSYSDRGSYEQYF | TGTGCCAGCAGTTACTCTGACAGGGGCTCCTACGAGCAGTACTTC
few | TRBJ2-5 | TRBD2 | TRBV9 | CASSPGSGGIQETQYF | TGTGCCAGCAGCCCCGGGAGCGGGGGTATCCAAGAGACCCAGTACTTC
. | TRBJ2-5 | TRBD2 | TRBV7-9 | CASSQSTSDETQYF | TGTGCCAGCAGCCAATCGACTAGCGATGAGACCCAGTACTTC
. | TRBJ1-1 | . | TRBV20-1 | CSASRQTNTEAFF | TGCAGTGCTAGTCGGCAGACGAACACTGAAGCTTTCTTT
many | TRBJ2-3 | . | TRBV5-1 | CASSLGVDAQYF | TGCGCCAGCAGCTTGGGGGTCGACGCGCAGTATTTT
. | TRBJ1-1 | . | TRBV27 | CASSLWGTGFEAFF | TGTGCCAGCAGTTTATGGGGGACGGGCTTTGAAGCTTTCTTT
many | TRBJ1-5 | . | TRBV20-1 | CSASAGLYQPQHF | TGCAGTGCTAGTGCAGGGCTTTATCAGCCCCAGCATTTT
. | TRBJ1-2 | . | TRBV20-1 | CSASYRDTGYGYTF | TGCAGTGCTAGCTATAGGGACACGGGCTATGGCTACACCTTC
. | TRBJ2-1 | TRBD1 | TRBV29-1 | CSVGTGKDNEQFF | TGCAGCGTCGGGACAGGGAAGGACAATGAGCAGTTCTTC
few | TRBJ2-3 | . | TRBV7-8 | CASSPYVGTDTQYF | TGTGCCAGCAGCCCGTACGTGGGCACAGATACGCAGTATTTT
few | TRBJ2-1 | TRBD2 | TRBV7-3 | CASSPSRSGGYNEQFF | TGTGCCAGCAGCCCCTCTCGGAGCGGGGGGTACAATGAGCAGTTCTTC
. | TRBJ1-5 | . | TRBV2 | CASSERNSNQPQHF | TGTGCCAGCAGTGAGAGGAATAGCAATCAGCCCCAGCATTTT
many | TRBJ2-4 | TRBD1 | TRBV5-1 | CASSLRTGENIQYF | TGCGCCAGCAGCTTAAGGACAGGGGAAAACATTCAGTACTTC
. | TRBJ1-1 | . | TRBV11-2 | CASGPGGNTEAFF | TGTGCCAGCGGGCCTGGGGGTAACACTGAAGCTTTCTTT
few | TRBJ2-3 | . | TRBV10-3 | CATGFTDTQYF | TGTGCCACCGGGTTCACAGATACGCAGTATTTT
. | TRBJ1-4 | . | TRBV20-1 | CSASGPTGGGEKLFF | TGCAGTGCTAGCGGTCCCACTGGGGGCGGCGAAAAACTGTTTTTT
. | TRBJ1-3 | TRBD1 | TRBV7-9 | CASSARRVGTADRNTIYF | TGTGCCAGCAGCGCGCGCAGGGTCGGGACAGCGGATCGAAACACCATATATTTT
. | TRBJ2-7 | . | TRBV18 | CASSPQPGSSYEQYF | TGTGCCAGCTCACCTCAACCAGGGAGCTCCTACGAGCAGTACTTC
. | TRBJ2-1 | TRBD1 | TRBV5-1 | CASSPGTGGWGQFF | TGCGCCAGCAGCCCCGGGACAGGGGGGTGGGGGCAGTTCTTC
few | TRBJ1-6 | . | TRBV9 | CASSVQGANSPLHF | TGTGCCAGCAGCGTACAAGGAGCCAATTCACCCCTCCACTTT
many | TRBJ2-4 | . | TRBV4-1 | CASSQESSRNIQYF | TGCGCCAGCAGCCAAGAGTCTAGTCGCAACATTCAGTACTTC
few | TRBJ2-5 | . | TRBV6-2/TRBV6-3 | CASSPHRGGQETQYF | TGTGCCAGCAGCCCTCACCGGGGAGGCCAAGAGACCCAGTACTTC
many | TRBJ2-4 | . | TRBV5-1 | CASSLRTGGAKNIQYF | TGCGCCAGCAGCCTCAGGACAGGAGGGGCCAAAAACATTCAGTACTTC
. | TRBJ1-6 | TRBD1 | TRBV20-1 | CSARTLVGQGFNSPLHF | TGCAGTGCTAGGACTCTCGTTGGACAGGGGTTTAATTCACCCCTCCACTTT
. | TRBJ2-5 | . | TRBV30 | CAWSVPPNQETQYF | TGTGCCTGGAGTGTACCGCCGAACCAAGAGACCCAGTACTTC
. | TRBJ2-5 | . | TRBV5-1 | CASSFKGSEETQYF | TGCGCCAGCAGCTTTAAGGGGTCGGAAGAGACCCAGTACTTC
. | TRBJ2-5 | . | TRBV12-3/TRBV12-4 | CASSLQNQETQYF | TGTGCCAGCAGCCTACAGAATCAAGAGACCCAGTACTTC
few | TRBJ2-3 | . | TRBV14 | CASSQGLLGADTQYF | TGTGCCAGCAGCCAAGGACTCCTCGGGGCAGATACGCAGTATTTT
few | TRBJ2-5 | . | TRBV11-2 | CASSRRRTRETQYF | TGTGCCAGCAGCCGCAGACGGACCCGGGAGACCCAGTACTTC
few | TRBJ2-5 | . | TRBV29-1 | CSALKMGTQYF | TGCAGCGCGTTAAAGATGGGGACCCAGTACTTC
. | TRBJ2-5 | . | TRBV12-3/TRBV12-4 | CASSAPGTPETQYF | TGTGCCAGCAGTGCGCCCGGGACCCCAGAGACCCAGTACTTC
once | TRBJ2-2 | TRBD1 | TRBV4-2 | CASSRSLQGVTTGELFF | TGTGCCAGCAGCCGAAGCTTGCAGGGGGTCACCACCGGGGAGCTGTTTTTT
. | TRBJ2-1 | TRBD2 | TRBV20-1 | CSASGGVLNEQFF | TGCAGTGCTAGCGGGGGGGTTCTGAATGAGCAGTTCTTC
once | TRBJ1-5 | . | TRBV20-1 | CSARDPTGITPQHF | TGCAGTGCTAGGGACCCAACAGGGATCACCCCCCAGCATTTT
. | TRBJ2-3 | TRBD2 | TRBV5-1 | CASKPSGGASSTDTQYF | TGCGCCAGCAAACCTAGCGGGGGGGCATCGAGCACAGATACGCAGTATTTT
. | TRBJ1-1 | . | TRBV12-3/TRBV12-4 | CASGNSVNTEAFF | TGTGCCAGCGGGAACAGCGTGAACACTGAAGCTTTCTTT
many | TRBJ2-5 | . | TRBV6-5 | CASSPTWGLQETQYF | TGTGCCAGCAGTCCCACATGGGGTCTCCAAGAGACCCAGTACTTC
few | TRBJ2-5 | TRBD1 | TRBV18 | CASSPPTGEETQYF | TGTGCCAGCTCACCTCCGACAGGGGAAGAGACCCAGTACTTC
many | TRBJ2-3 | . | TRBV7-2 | CASSLGVEARGTQYF | TGTGCCAGCAGCTTAGGTGTAGAGGCTCGGGGTACGCAGTATTTT
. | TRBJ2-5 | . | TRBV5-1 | CASSLDPAKTQYF | TGCGCCAGCAGCTTGGACCCGGCAAAGACCCAGTACTTC
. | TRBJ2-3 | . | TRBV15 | CATSRDRGYPDTQYF | TGTGCCACCAGCAGAGATCGGGGATACCCAGATACGCAGTATTTT
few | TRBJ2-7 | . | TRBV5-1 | CASSPRGEVGEQYF | TGCGCCAGCAGCCCGCGCGGGGAAGTGGGCGAGCAGTACTTC
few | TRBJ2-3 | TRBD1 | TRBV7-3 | CASRPGQGAGNTQYF | TGTGCCAGCAGACCGGGACAGGGGGCTGGAAATACGCAGTATTTT
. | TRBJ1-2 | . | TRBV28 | CASSTPWGHYTF | TGTGCCAGCAGCACTCCTTGGGGGCATTACACCTTC
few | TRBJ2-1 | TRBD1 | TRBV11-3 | CASSTRTGWNEQFF | TGTGCCAGCAGCACCCGGACAGGGTGGAATGAGCAGTTCTTC
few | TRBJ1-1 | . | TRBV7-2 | CASSPRGEGTEAFF | TGTGCCAGCAGCCCCCGGGGGGAGGGCACTGAAGCTTTCTTT
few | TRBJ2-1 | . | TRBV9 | CASSAMGVEQFF | TGTGCCAGCAGCGCCATGGGGGTTGAGCAGTTCTTC
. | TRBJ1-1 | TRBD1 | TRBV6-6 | CASSHNTGDTEAFF | TGTGCCAGCAGTCATAACACAGGGGACACTGAAGCTTTCTTT